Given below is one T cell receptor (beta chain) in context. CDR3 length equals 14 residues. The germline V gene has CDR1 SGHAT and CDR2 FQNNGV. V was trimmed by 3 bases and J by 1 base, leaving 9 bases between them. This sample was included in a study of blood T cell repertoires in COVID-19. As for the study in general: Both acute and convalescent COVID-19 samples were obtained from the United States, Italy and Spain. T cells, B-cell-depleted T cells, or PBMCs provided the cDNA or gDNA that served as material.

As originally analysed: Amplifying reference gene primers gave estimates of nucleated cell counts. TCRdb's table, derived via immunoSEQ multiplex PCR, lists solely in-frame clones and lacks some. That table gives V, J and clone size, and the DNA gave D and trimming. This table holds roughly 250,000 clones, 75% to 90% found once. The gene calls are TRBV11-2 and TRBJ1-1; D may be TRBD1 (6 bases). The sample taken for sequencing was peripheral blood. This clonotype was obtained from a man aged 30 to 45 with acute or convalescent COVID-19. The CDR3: CASSFLQGNTEAFF. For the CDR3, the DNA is TGTGCCAGCAGCTTTCTACAGGGGAACACTGAAGCTTTCTTT.